These 9 T cell receptor beta chains came from one sample sequenced in a study of T cells in Graves' hyperthyroidism and ophthalmopathy. Template material for amplifying TCR beta CDR3 regions consisted of RNA transcripts. A set of HTBI primers served as the primers for a first-round RT-PCR of the TCR CDR3. TCRdb reprocessed the multiplex PCR reads via MiXCR and lists one record per CDR3 protein. The repertoire holds hundreds of thousands of distinct CDR3 sequences, less than 45% seen once, with about 7% in the top ten. The specimen sequenced was peripheral blood or thyroid tissue (not recorded which). Receptors were obtained from an adult man with Graves' disease, either hyperthyroidism or ophthalmopathy (not recorded which).

Comment on this clonotype: The junction differs from germline at one of its ends, possibly a read error. The rearrangement links TRBV5-3 to TRBJ2-7, with D unresolved. TRBV5-3 is recorded as an ORF, its role being uncertain. The length of the CDR3 is 14 residues. CDR3 nucleotide sequence: TGTGCCAGCAGCTTGGGTGGCGCACTGAGCGAGCAGTACTTC. It yields the protein CASSLGGALSEQYF.

This clonotype was found a few times. The chain employs TRBV7-9 and TRBJ1-1, with D possibly TRBD1 on 5 matching bases. The CDR3 consists of 15 residues. Between the trimmed V and J ends, which lost 5 bases and 0 bases, there was a span of 13 bases. CDR1 SEHNR and CDR2 FQNEAQ come from the germline V gene (reference sequence). This CDR3 reads CASSPKGVVNTEAFF. Here the CDR3 DNA reads TGTGCCAGCAGCCCAAAAGGGGTTGTGAACACTGAAGCTTTCTTT.

This sequence joins TRBV25-1 and TRBJ1-4, with D hard to call. Trimming cost V 8 bases and J 3 bases, with 10 bases left between them. This CDR3 has 13 amino acids. CDR1 is MGHDK and CDR2 is SYGVNS in the germline V gene. This CDR3 is CASRNGANEKLFF. The CDR3 nucleotides read TGTGCCAGCCGAAACGGAGCTAATGAAAAACTGTTTTTT. Together with reference TRBV25-1 and TRBJ1-4, the CDR3 gives the full variable domain: EADIYQTPRYLVIGTGKKITLECSQTMGHDKMYWYQQDPGMELHLIHYSYGVNSTEKGDLSSESTVSRIRTEHFPLTLESARPSHTSQYLCASRNGANEKLFFGSGTQLSVL.

This clonotype was counted between two and nine times. V is TRBV20-1 and J is TRBJ2-2; D ambiguous. The ends were cut back, 1 base at V and 1 base at J, with 7 bases in the middle. Germline CDR1 DFQATT, CDR2 SNEGSKA (reference sequence). CDR3 length: 14 amino acids. CDR3 DNA sequence: TGCAGTGCTAGAGTAGGGCAGAACACCGGGGAGCTGTTTTTT. The encoded protein is CSARVGQNTGELFF.

This clonotype has a single count. This chain joins TRBV5-4 and TRBJ1-4; D is ambiguous. Germline V lookup: CDR1 SGHNT, CDR2 YYREEE (reference sequence). The CDR3 runs to 14 residues. V lost 0 bases to trimming and J lost 5 bases, with 8 bases between them. The CDR3 region has the DNA TGTGCCAGCAGCTTGGATCGGTTCAATGAAAAACTGTTTTTT. Protein sequence: CASSLDRFNEKLFF.

The sample holds many counts of this clonotype. The chain carries TRBV12-3 or TRBV12-4 and TRBJ1-1; the D gene is possibly TRBD1 (5 bases). The V and J ends lost 4 bases and 5 bases respectively, with 23 bases between them. CDR3 length: 17 amino acids. The CDR3: CASSSNMASGSGTEAFF. CDR3 sequence (DNA): TGTGCCAGCAGTTCTAATATGGCCTCAGGGAGTGGGACTGAAGCTTTCTTT.

This chain joins TRBV29-1 and TRBJ1-4; D call uncertain. Germline CDR1 is SQVTM and CDR2 is ANQGSEA. Between the trimmed V and J ends, which lost 8 bases and 13 bases, there was a span of 17 bases. The CDR3 is made up of 11 amino acids. CDR3 in DNA: TGCAGCTTAGCCCTACAAGGCGGACTGTTTTTT. Its translation is CSLALQGGLFF.

The chain carries TRBV4-1 and TRBJ2-5, with unresolved D. The V gene lost 0 bases and the J gene lost 9 bases, with 11 bases spanning the gap. The CDR3 is 13 amino acids. In germline, CDR1 is MGHRA, CDR2 YSYEKL. The CDR3 DNA follows: TGCGCCAGCAGCCAAGAGAGTTCCGAGGCCCAGTACTTC. Translation: CASSQESSEAQYF.

This clonotype has at least ten counts. This rearrangement joins TRBV19 to TRBJ2-7; tentative D call: TRBD1 (6 bases). Per germline, CDR1 LNHDA and CDR2 SQIVND (reference sequence). The CDR3 is 14 amino acids. V shed 5 bases and J shed 2 bases, with 13 bases lying between them. CDR3 sequence: CASSSTGTTYEQYF. In nucleotides, the CDR3 is TGTGCCAGTAGTTCCACAGGGACAACCTACGAGCAGTACTTC.